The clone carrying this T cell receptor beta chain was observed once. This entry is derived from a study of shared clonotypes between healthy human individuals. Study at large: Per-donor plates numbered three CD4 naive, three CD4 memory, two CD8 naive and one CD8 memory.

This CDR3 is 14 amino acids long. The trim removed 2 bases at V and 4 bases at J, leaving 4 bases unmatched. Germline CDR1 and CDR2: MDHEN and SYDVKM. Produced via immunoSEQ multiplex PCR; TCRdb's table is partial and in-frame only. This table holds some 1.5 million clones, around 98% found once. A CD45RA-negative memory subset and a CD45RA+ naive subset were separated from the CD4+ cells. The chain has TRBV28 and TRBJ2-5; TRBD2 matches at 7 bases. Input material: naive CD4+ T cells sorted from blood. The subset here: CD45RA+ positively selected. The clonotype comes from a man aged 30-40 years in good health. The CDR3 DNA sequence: TGTGCCAGCAGTTTAATGACTAGCACAGAGACCCAGTACTTC. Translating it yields CASSLMTSTETQYF.